The T cell receptor (beta chain) described here comes from a study of blood T cells in healthy people across ages. About this clonotype: One end of the junction fails to match germline, which may point to a read error.

Germline V gene data show CDR1 as LGHDT and CDR2 as YNNKEL (reference sequence). The CDR3 totals 17 residues. The use of a sample-barcoded 5' primer and a J-beta primer mix characterized a second PCR of roughly 6 to 11 cycles. TCRdb recomputed calls from the 5' RACE reads with MiXCR, one row per CDR3 protein. In the table there are 380,000 or so distinct CDR3 sequences, 45% to 65% of which are singletons. V is TRBV3-1 and J is TRBJ2-3, with D perhaps matching TRBD1 or TRBD2 (6 bases each). The TCR comes from a man aged 55 to 70 in good health. The sample comprised blood. CDR3 in amino acids: CACSQPSATRGAATQYF. DNA for the CDR3: TGTGCCTGCAGCCAACCCAGCGCCACTAGGGGGGCAGCTACGCAGTATTTT.